The clone carrying this T cell receptor (beta chain) was observed many times. The time point here: technical triplicate 2. This sample was included in a study of neurological immune-mediated disorders. A single record per CDR3 protein comes from TCRdb applying MiXCR to the 5' RACE reads. The sample yields about 59,000 distinct CDR3 sequences, around 24% seen once. In germline, CDR1 is SGHKS, CDR2 YYEKEE (reference sequence). Germline trimming cut 1 base from V and 6 bases from J; bases unmatched to any gene: 6. The CDR3 loop spans 14 amino acids. The origin of this receptor is a man in his 60s with HTLV-1-associated myelopathy (HAM/TSP). V and J are TRBV5-5 and TRBJ2-7, with 8 bases identical to TRBD1. Sequenced sample: PBMCs. The CDR3 DNA follows: TGTGCCAGCAGCTTGACCTCTACAGGGGGCGAGCAGTACTTC. It translates to CASSLTSTGGEQYF.